Sequencing of this T cell receptor beta chain was carried out in a study of shared clonotypes between healthy human individuals. Broader study findings: When naive CD4 clonotypes were compared across four donors, approximately 5% were shared. The researchers took only blood, and tissue repertoires probably look different.

Evenly divided among several immunoSEQ plates was the genomic DNA of each subset. Assay used: immunoSEQ multiplex PCR; TCRdb lists only in-frame clones, some missing. This sample yields around 2.5 million clones, of which 93% are seen a single time; 0.36% belongs to the top ten. A split of CD4+ cells into CD45RA+ naive and CD45RA-negative memory subsets was performed. From germline, CDR1 is MNHEY and CDR2 SVGAGI. This CDR3 is built from 16 residues. Germline trimming cut 0 bases from V and 6 bases from J; bases unmatched to any gene: 6. Comment on this clone: What it binds is unknown.

The source is a young man in good health. Some clones in this sample may be carry-over from other donors' samples. This chain joins TRBV6-5 and TRBJ2-3, with 10 bases lining up with TRBD1. Material: naive CD4+ T cells from PBMCs. Described subset: CD45RA+ positively selected. The CDR3, as DNA: TGTGCCAGCAGTTACTCGACAGGGGGCCAGCGCGATACGCAGTATTTT. This encodes CASSYSTGGQRDTQYF.